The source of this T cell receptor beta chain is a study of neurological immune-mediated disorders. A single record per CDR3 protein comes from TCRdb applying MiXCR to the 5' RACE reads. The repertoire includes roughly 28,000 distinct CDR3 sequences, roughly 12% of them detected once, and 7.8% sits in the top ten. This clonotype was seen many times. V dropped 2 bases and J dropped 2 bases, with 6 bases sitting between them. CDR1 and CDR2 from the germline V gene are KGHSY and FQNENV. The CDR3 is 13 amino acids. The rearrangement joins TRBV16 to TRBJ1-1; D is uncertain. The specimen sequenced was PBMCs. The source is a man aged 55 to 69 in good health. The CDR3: CASSQETNTEAFF. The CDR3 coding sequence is TGTGCCAGCAGCCAAGAAACTAACACTGAAGCTTTCTTT.